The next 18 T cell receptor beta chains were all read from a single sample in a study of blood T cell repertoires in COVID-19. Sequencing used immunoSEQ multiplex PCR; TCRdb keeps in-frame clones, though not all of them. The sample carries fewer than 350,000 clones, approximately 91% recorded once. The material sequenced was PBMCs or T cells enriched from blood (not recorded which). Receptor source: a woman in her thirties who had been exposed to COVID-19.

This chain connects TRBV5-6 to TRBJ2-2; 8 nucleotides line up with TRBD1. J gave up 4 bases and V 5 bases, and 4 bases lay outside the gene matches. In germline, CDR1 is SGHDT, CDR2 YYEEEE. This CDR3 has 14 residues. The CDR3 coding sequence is TGTGCCAGCAGACAGGGGGAGGTCACCGGGGAGCTGTTTTTT. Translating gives CASRQGEVTGELFF.

In DNA form, the CDR3 reads TGTGCCAGCTCATTCCAGGCAGGGGTGGACATTCAGTACTTC. This codes for CASSFQAGVDIQYF. V gene TRBV18 combines with J gene TRBJ2-4, with D perhaps TRBD1 (6 bases). Trimming shortened V by 5 bases and J by 8 bases, and 16 bases separated the two germline ends. The CDR3 runs to 14 residues. Germline CDR1 and CDR2: KGHSH and LQKENI.

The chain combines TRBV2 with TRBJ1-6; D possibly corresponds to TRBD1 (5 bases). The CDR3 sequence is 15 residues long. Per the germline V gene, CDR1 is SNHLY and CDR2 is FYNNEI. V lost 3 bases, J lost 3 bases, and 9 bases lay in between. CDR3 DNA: TGTGCCAGCAGTGAGCAGGGCGACTATAATTCACCCCTCCACTTT. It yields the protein CASSEQGDYNSPLHF.

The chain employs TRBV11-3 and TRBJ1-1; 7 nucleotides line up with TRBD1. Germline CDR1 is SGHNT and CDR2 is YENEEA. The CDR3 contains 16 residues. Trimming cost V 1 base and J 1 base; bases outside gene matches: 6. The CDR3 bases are TGTGCCAGCAGCTTAGGGACAGGTGGGGGGAACACTGAAGCTTTCTTT. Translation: CASSLGTGGGNTEAFF.

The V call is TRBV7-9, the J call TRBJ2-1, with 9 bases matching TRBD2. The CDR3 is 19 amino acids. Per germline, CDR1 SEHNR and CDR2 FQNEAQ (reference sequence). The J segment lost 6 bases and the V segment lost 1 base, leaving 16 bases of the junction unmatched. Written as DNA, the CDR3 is TGTGCCAGCAGCTTAGTTGGCGGGAGGGCTCTTGCCATCGTCAATGAGCAGTTCTTC. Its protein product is CASSLVGGRALAIVNEQFF.

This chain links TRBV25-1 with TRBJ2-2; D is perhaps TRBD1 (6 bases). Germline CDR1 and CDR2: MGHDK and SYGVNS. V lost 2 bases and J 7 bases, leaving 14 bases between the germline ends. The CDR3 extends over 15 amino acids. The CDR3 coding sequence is TGTGCCAGCAGTGAAAGTCTGACAGGTAGCGGGGAGCTGTTTTTT. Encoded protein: CASSESLTGSGELFF.

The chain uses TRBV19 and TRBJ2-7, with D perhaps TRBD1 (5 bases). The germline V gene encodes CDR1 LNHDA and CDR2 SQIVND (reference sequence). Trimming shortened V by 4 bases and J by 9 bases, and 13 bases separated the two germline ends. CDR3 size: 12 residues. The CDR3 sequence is CASSTFDSRQYF. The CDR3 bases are TGTGCCAGTAGTACTTTCGACAGCCGGCAGTACTTC.

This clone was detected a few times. The CDR3 bases are TGTGCCAGCAGCTTATTAGGGCGGACGACCCCGGGGGAGCAGTACTTC. This sequence encodes CASSLLGRTTPGEQYF. The chain uses TRBV7-9 and TRBJ2-7, with D perhaps matching TRBD2 (5 bases). Looked up from germline, CDR1 is SEHNR and CDR2 is FQNEAQ (reference sequence). This CDR3 has 16 amino acids. Trimming pared 2 bases from V and 7 bases from J, leaving 21 bases between.

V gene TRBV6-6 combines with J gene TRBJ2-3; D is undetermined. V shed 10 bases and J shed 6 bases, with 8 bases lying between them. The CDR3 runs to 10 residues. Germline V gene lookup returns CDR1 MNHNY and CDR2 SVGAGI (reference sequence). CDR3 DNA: TGTGCCACTCTATTGGATACGCAGTATTTT. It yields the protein CATLLDTQYF.

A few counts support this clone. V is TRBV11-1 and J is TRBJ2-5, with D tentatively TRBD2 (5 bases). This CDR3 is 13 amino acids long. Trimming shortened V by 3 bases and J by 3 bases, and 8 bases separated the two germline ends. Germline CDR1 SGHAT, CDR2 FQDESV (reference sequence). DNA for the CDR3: TGTGCCAGCAGCTTCGAAGCGGAAGAGACCCAGTACTTC. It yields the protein CASSFEAEETQYF.

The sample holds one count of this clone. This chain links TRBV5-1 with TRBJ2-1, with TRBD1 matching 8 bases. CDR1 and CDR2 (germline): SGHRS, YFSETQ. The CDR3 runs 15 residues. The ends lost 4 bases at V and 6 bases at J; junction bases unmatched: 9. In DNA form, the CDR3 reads TGCGCCAGCAGCATTCTGCCGGACAGGGCCAATGAGCAGTTCTTC. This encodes CASSILPDRANEQFF.

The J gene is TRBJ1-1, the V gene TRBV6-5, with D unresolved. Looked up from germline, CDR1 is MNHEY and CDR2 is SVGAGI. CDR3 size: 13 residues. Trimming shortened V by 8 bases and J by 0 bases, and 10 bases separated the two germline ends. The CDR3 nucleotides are TGTGCCAGCGCGGTTCTTTTGAACACTGAAGCTTTCTTT. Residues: CASAVLLNTEAFF.

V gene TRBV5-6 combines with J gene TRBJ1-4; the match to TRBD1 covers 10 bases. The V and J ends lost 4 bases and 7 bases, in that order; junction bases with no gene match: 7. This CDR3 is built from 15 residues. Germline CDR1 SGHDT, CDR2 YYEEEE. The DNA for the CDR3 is TGTGCCAGCAGCGCCGGGACAGGGGCGTCTGAAAAACTGTTTTTT. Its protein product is CASSAGTGASEKLFF.

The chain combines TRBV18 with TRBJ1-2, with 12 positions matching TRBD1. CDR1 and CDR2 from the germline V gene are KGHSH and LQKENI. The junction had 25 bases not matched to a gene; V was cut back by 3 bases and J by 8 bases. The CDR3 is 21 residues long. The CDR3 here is CASSPLSGTGGKVGTSGGYTF. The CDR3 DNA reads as TGTGCCAGCTCACCCCTGTCAGGGACAGGGGGCAAGGTCGGAACTTCGGGAGGCTACACCTTC. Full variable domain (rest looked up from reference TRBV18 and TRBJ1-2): NAGVMQNPRHLVRRRGQEARLRCSPMKGHSHVYWYRQLPEEGLKFMVYLQKENIIDESGMPKERFSAEFPKEGPSILRIQQVVRGDSAAYFCASSPLSGTGGKVGTSGGYTFGSGTRLTVV.

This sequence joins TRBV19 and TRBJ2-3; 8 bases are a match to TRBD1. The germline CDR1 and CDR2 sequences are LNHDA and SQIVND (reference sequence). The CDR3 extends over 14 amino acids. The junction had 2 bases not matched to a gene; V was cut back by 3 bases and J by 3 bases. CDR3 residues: CASSIRQGTDTQYF. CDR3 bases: TGTGCCAGTAGTATCAGACAGGGGACAGATACGCAGTATTTT.

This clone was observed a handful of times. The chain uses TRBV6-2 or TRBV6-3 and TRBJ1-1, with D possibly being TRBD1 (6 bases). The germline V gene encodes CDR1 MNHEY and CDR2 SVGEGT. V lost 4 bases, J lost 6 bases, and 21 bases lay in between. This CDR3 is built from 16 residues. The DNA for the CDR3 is TGTGCCAGCAGTTTAAACAGGGCCCCCTCCCACCCTGAAGCTTTCTTT. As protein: CASSLNRAPSHPEAFF.

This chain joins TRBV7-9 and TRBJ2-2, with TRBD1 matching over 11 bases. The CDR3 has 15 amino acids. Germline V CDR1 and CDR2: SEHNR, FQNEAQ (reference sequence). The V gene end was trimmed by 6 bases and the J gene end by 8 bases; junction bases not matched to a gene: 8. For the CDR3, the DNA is TGTGCCAGCAGACCCGGGACAGGGGGTGGAGGGGAGCTGTTTTTT. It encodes CASRPGTGGGGELFF. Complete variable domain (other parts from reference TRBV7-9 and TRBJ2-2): DTGVSQNPRHKITKRGQNVTFRCDPISEHNRLYWYRQTLGQGPEFLTYFQNEAQLEKSRLLSDRFSAERPKGSFSTLEIQRTEQGDSAMYLCASRPGTGGGGELFFGEGSRLTVL.

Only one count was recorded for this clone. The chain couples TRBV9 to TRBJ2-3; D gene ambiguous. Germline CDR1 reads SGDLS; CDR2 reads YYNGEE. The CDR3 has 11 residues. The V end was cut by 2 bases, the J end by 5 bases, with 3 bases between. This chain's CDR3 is CASSVGDTQYF. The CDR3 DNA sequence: TGTGCCAGCAGCGTCGGAGATACGCAGTATTTT.